This is a list of T cell receptor beta chains from one sample in a study of cytomegalovirus exposure and HLA in healthy donors. Assay: immunoSEQ multiplex PCR; the TCRdb copy retains only in-frame clones and omits some. The sample lists a few hundred thousand clones; more than 80% were seen once. The specimen was PBMCs. The receptors were sampled from a woman aged 18-29 years in good health and CMV-seronegative. Each CDR3 is given with its conserved first and last residue. Each record gives: J gene, D gene, V gene, clone size, CDR3 protein, CDR3 DNA. A D gene is named only where the DNA matches it firmly. Clone size, where shown, is once, few, many, or a class for clones that have expanded.

J gene: TRBJ1-2
D gene: .
V gene: TRBV27
clone size: once
CDR3 protein: CASSSQGINYGYTF
CDR3 DNA: TGTGCCAGCAGTTCGCAGGGGATCAACTATGGCTACACCTTC

J gene: TRBJ1-3
D gene: TRBD1
V gene: TRBV4-1
clone size: .
CDR3 protein: CASSQDQGAGNTIYF
CDR3 DNA: TGCGCCAGCAGCCAAGATCAGGGGGCTGGAAACACCATATATTTT

J gene: TRBJ2-5
D gene: TRBD2
V gene: TRBV5-4
clone size: once
CDR3 protein: CASSSGLAEETQYF
CDR3 DNA: TGTGCCAGCAGCTCGGGACTAGCGGAAGAGACCCAGTACTTC

J gene: TRBJ1-3
D gene: .
V gene: TRBV18
clone size: .
CDR3 protein: CASSPRGNSGNTIYF
CDR3 DNA: TGTGCCAGCTCACCACGAGGTAACTCTGGAAACACCATATATTTT

J gene: TRBJ2-2
D gene: .
V gene: TRBV18
clone size: .
CDR3 protein: CASSPPRTDTGELFF
CDR3 DNA: TGTGCCAGCTCACCGCCCCGGACTGACACCGGGGAGCTGTTTTTT

J gene: TRBJ2-2
D gene: .
V gene: TRBV5-1
clone size: .
CDR3 protein: CASSLGTANTGELFF
CDR3 DNA: TGCGCCAGCAGCTTGGGTACAGCGAACACCGGGGAGCTGTTTTTT

J gene: TRBJ1-2
D gene: TRBD1
V gene: TRBV15
clone size: .
CDR3 protein: CATSRDSGTVWRYGYTF
CDR3 DNA: TGTGCCACCAGCAGAGATTCGGGGACAGTCTGGCGGTATGGCTACACCTTC

J gene: TRBJ2-7
D gene: TRBD1
V gene: TRBV7-6
clone size: .
CDR3 protein: CASSSPWGQGAGEQYF
CDR3 DNA: TGTGCCAGCAGCTCCCCCTGGGGACAGGGGGCTGGCGAGCAGTACTTC

J gene: TRBJ1-5
D gene: .
V gene: TRBV27
clone size: .
CDR3 protein: CASSPNGTPLYSNQPQHF
CDR3 DNA: TGTGCCAGCAGCCCGAACGGGACTCCGCTCTATAGCAATCAGCCCCAGCATTTT

J gene: TRBJ2-7
D gene: .
V gene: TRBV4-2
clone size: .
CDR3 protein: CASSQGSGGGNEQYF
CDR3 DNA: TGTGCCAGCAGCCAAGGTTCCGGTGGGGGCAACGAGCAGTACTTC

J gene: TRBJ2-5
D gene: TRBD1
V gene: TRBV28
clone size: .
CDR3 protein: CASRPTGTGDQETQYF
CDR3 DNA: TGTGCCAGCAGGCCAACCGGGACAGGCGACCAAGAGACCCAGTACTTC

J gene: TRBJ2-1
D gene: TRBD1
V gene: TRBV7-2
clone size: .
CDR3 protein: CASSLEGQSYNEQFF
CDR3 DNA: TGTGCCAGCAGCTTAGAGGGACAGTCCTACAATGAGCAGTTCTTC

J gene: TRBJ2-3
D gene: .
V gene: TRBV6-1
clone size: .
CDR3 protein: CASSVQNTQYF
CDR3 DNA: TGTGCCAGCAGTGTCCAGAATACGCAGTATTTT

J gene: TRBJ2-1
D gene: .
V gene: TRBV2
clone size: .
CDR3 protein: CASREGLYNEQFF
CDR3 DNA: TGTGCCAGCAGAGAGGGCCTCTACAATGAGCAGTTCTTC

J gene: TRBJ2-5
D gene: TRBD1
V gene: TRBV10-3
clone size: .
CDR3 protein: CAISAGRGQETQYF
CDR3 DNA: TGTGCCATCAGTGCTGGCAGGGGGCAGGAGACCCAGTACTTC

J gene: TRBJ2-1
D gene: TRBD2
V gene: TRBV27
clone size: .
CDR3 protein: CASSPTSGSGNNEQFF
CDR3 DNA: TGTGCCAGCAGCCCGACTAGCGGGAGTGGGAACAATGAGCAGTTCTTC

J gene: TRBJ2-7
D gene: TRBD1
V gene: TRBV6-5
clone size: .
CDR3 protein: CASSYSGTGRYEQYF
CDR3 DNA: TGTGCCAGCAGTTACTCTGGGACAGGGCGCTACGAGCAGTACTTC

J gene: TRBJ2-1
D gene: TRBD2
V gene: TRBV4-3
clone size: .
CDR3 protein: CASSPGLAGVNEQFF
CDR3 DNA: TGCGCCAGCAGCCCAGGGCTAGCGGGAGTGAATGAGCAGTTCTTC

J gene: TRBJ2-5
D gene: TRBD1
V gene: TRBV28
clone size: .
CDR3 protein: CASRRQGAETQYF
CDR3 DNA: TGTGCCAGCAGACGACAGGGGGCAGAGACCCAGTACTTC

J gene: TRBJ2-7
D gene: .
V gene: TRBV7-2
clone size: .
CDR3 protein: CASSLAPAPGYEQYF
CDR3 DNA: TGTGCCAGCAGCTTAGCGCCGGCTCCGGGATACGAGCAGTACTTC

J gene: TRBJ1-5
D gene: TRBD1
V gene: TRBV4-1
clone size: .
CDR3 protein: CASSLTGIPINQPQHF
CDR3 DNA: TGCGCCAGCAGCCTGACAGGGATTCCCATCAATCAGCCCCAGCATTTT

J gene: TRBJ1-3
D gene: TRBD1
V gene: TRBV28
clone size: .
CDR3 protein: CASSGGQAYRNTIYF
CDR3 DNA: TGTGCCAGCAGTGGGGGACAGGCCTACCGAAACACCATATATTTT

J gene: TRBJ2-5
D gene: TRBD1
V gene: TRBV5-1
clone size: .
CDR3 protein: CASSLGGTGQAETQYF
CDR3 DNA: TGCGCCAGCAGCTTGGGGGGGACAGGGCAAGCGGAGACCCAGTACTTC

J gene: TRBJ2-3
D gene: TRBD2
V gene: TRBV5-1
clone size: .
CDR3 protein: CASSPGDLAGSRADTQYF
CDR3 DNA: TGCGCCAGCAGCCCCGGAGATCTAGCGGGAAGTAGGGCAGATACGCAGTATTTT

J gene: TRBJ2-3
D gene: .
V gene: TRBV27
clone size: .
CDR3 protein: CASSSQASTDTQYF
CDR3 DNA: TGTGCCAGCAGTTCTCAGGCGAGCACAGATACGCAGTATTTT

J gene: TRBJ1-1
D gene: TRBD1
V gene: TRBV5-6
clone size: .
CDR3 protein: CASSPDRVGAFF
CDR3 DNA: TGTGCCAGCAGCCCGGACAGGGTGGGAGCTTTCTTT

J gene: TRBJ1-1
D gene: TRBD1
V gene: TRBV5-6
clone size: .
CDR3 protein: CASSVGTGGEAFF
CDR3 DNA: TGTGCCAGCAGCGTGGGGACAGGGGGCGAAGCTTTCTTT

J gene: TRBJ1-1
D gene: .
V gene: TRBV6-1
clone size: .
CDR3 protein: CASSSPTGSRTEAFF
CDR3 DNA: TGTGCCAGCAGTTCACCGACAGGCTCTCGCACTGAAGCTTTCTTT

J gene: TRBJ1-2
D gene: .
V gene: TRBV16
clone size: few
CDR3 protein: CASSPPTPMGHEILF
CDR3 DNA: TGTGCCAGCAGCCCTCCAACTCCTATGGGACACGAGATACTCTTC

J gene: TRBJ1-1
D gene: TRBD1
V gene: TRBV7-2
clone size: .
CDR3 protein: CASSLPFHRGEAFF
CDR3 DNA: TGTGCCAGCAGCCTTCCCTTTCACAGGGGTGAAGCTTTCTTT

J gene: TRBJ2-7
D gene: .
V gene: TRBV2
clone size: .
CDR3 protein: CASSEWVGGKEQYF
CDR3 DNA: TGTGCCAGCAGTGAATGGGTTGGCGGGAAAGAGCAGTACTTC

J gene: TRBJ1-5
D gene: .
V gene: TRBV7-8
clone size: .
CDR3 protein: CASSKTSLTGHNQPQHF
CDR3 DNA: TGTGCCAGCAGTAAAACCTCCTTGACAGGTCATAATCAGCCCCAGCATTTT

J gene: TRBJ1-1
D gene: .
V gene: TRBV5-1
clone size: .
CDR3 protein: CASSLGGDEAFF
CDR3 DNA: TGCGCCAGCAGCTTGGGGGGAGATGAAGCTTTCTTT

J gene: TRBJ1-4
D gene: TRBD1
V gene: TRBV7-9
clone size: .
CDR3 protein: CASKEGTVNEKLFF
CDR3 DNA: TGTGCCAGCAAAGAAGGGACAGTGAATGAAAAACTGTTTTTT

J gene: TRBJ2-7
D gene: TRBD1
V gene: TRBV5-1
clone size: .
CDR3 protein: CASSLGTGDEQYF
CDR3 DNA: TGCGCCAGCAGCCTCGGGACAGGGGACGAGCAGTACTTC

J gene: TRBJ2-7
D gene: TRBD1
V gene: TRBV7-2
clone size: .
CDR3 protein: CASSPTRDSYEQYF
CDR3 DNA: TGTGCCAGCAGCCCGACCCGGGACAGCTACGAGCAGTACTTC

J gene: TRBJ2-7
D gene: .
V gene: TRBV7-9
clone size: .
CDR3 protein: CASTPGSEQYF
CDR3 DNA: TGTGCCAGCACCCCCGGGAGCGAGCAGTACTTC

J gene: TRBJ1-3
D gene: .
V gene: TRBV29-1
clone size: .
CDR3 protein: CSAGVDFSGNTIYF
CDR3 DNA: TGCAGCGCAGGGGTGGACTTCTCTGGAAACACCATATATTTT

J gene: TRBJ1-5
D gene: .
V gene: TRBV2
clone size: few
CDR3 protein: CASSAGISQPQHF
CDR3 DNA: TGTGCCAGCAGTGCGGGAATCTCTCAGCCCCAGCATTTT

J gene: TRBJ1-1
D gene: .
V gene: TRBV4-1
clone size: once
CDR3 protein: CASSQGGGYTEAFF
CDR3 DNA: TGCGCCAGCAGCCAAGGGGGGGGATACACTGAAGCTTTCTTT

J gene: TRBJ2-7
D gene: TRBD1
V gene: TRBV10-3
clone size: few
CDR3 protein: CAISGDRGVDEQYF
CDR3 DNA: TGTGCCATCAGCGGGGACAGGGGAGTGGACGAGCAGTACTTC

J gene: TRBJ2-1
D gene: .
V gene: TRBV7-8
clone size: .
CDR3 protein: CASSLSFVGQIPDNEQFF
CDR3 DNA: TGTGCCAGCAGCTTATCCTTTGTTGGGCAAATACCCGACAATGAGCAGTTCTTC

J gene: TRBJ2-5
D gene: TRBD1
V gene: TRBV10-3
clone size: .
CDR3 protein: CAVAGTGNIETQYF
CDR3 DNA: TGTGCCGTTGCCGGGACAGGGAATATTGAGACCCAGTACTTC

J gene: TRBJ2-3
D gene: TRBD2
V gene: TRBV27
clone size: .
CDR3 protein: CASSLPPLAGAKDTQYF
CDR3 DNA: TGTGCCAGCAGTTTACCCCCTCTAGCGGGAGCTAAAGATACGCAGTATTTT

J gene: TRBJ1-5
D gene: .
V gene: TRBV15
clone size: .
CDR3 protein: CATSRGGMYSNQPQHF
CDR3 DNA: TGTGCCACCAGCAGAGGTGGCATGTATAGCAATCAGCCCCAGCATTTT

J gene: TRBJ1-2
D gene: .
V gene: TRBV6-5
clone size: .
CDR3 protein: CASNRGFYGYTF
CDR3 DNA: TGTGCCAGCAATCGGGGGTTCTATGGCTACACCTTC

J gene: TRBJ2-5
D gene: TRBD2
V gene: TRBV18
clone size: .
CDR3 protein: CASSPRRVGGEETQYF
CDR3 DNA: TGTGCCAGCTCACCACGACGGGTGGGAGGGGAAGAGACCCAGTACTTC

J gene: TRBJ1-2
D gene: TRBD1
V gene: TRBV11-2
clone size: .
CDR3 protein: CASSPTGGGYGYTF
CDR3 DNA: TGTGCCAGCAGCCCGACAGGGGGCGGCTATGGCTACACCTTC

J gene: TRBJ2-5
D gene: .
V gene: TRBV11-3
clone size: .
CDR3 protein: CASSPTGSMETQYF
CDR3 DNA: TGTGCCAGCAGTCCCACAGGGTCCATGGAGACCCAGTACTTC

J gene: TRBJ2-7
D gene: TRBD2
V gene: TRBV29-1
clone size: .
CDR3 protein: CSVGGTTTSYEQYF
CDR3 DNA: TGCAGCGTTGGAGGGACTACGACCTCCTACGAGCAGTACTTC

J gene: TRBJ2-5
D gene: TRBD1
V gene: TRBV29-1
clone size: .
CDR3 protein: CSVYGDRGRGETQYF
CDR3 DNA: TGCAGCGTTTACGGTGACAGGGGGCGAGGGGAGACCCAGTACTTC

J gene: TRBJ1-2
D gene: TRBD1
V gene: TRBV2
clone size: .
CDR3 protein: CATQGQGYGYTF
CDR3 DNA: TGTGCCACCCAGGGACAGGGCTATGGCTACACCTTC

J gene: TRBJ1-1
D gene: .
V gene: TRBV19
clone size: .
CDR3 protein: CASSKTENTEAFF
CDR3 DNA: TGTGCCAGTAGCAAGACAGAGAACACTGAAGCTTTCTTT

J gene: TRBJ2-2
D gene: .
V gene: TRBV9
clone size: once
CDR3 protein: CASSVVSVAQAGELFF
CDR3 DNA: TGTGCCAGCAGCGTAGTATCGGTGGCCCAGGCCGGGGAGCTGTTTTTT